The text below deals with one TCR beta chain. For the second PCR, which ran for about 7 to 11 cycles, a sample-barcoded 5' primer and a J-beta primer mix were used. TCRdb processed the 5' RACE reads anew with MiXCR; each CDR3 protein has one entry. This table holds hundreds of thousands of distinct CDR3 sequences, 45% to 60% found once. The CDR3 sequence is 13 residues long. From germline, CDR1 is KGHSH and CDR2 LQKENI. J lost 6 bases, V lost 2 bases, and 2 bases had no gene match. This record belongs to a study of blood T cells in healthy people across ages. As for the study in general: Template switching recovered approximately one barcoded beta molecule for every two T cells.

The sample consisted of blood. The clonotype comes from a woman of 80 years or more in good health. J is TRBJ1-2 and V is TRBV18; 8 bases are a match to TRBD1. The CDR3 spells CASSPAQGDGYTF. The CDR3 DNA reads as TGTGCCAGCTCACCAGCACAGGGGGATGGCTACACCTTC.